This T cell receptor (beta chain) was identified in a study of blood T cell repertoires in COVID-19. Clinical history as reported by participants underpinned cohort assignment. The protocol was immunoSEQ multiplex PCR, while the TCRdb copy is restricted to in-frame clones and leaves out a portion. The table records around 270,000 clones, 88% of them present only once. The germline V gene has CDR1 MDHEN and CDR2 SYDVKM. This CDR3 has 15 residues. The V and J ends lost 2 bases and 3 bases, in that order; junction bases with no gene match: 4. The chain joins TRBV28 to TRBJ2-7; 10 bases map to TRBD2. The sequence was collected from a middle-aged woman who had been exposed to COVID-19. Specimen: PBMCs or T cells enriched from blood (not recorded which). The CDR3 coding sequence is TGTGCCAGCAGTTTAGGGACTAGCGCATACTACGAGCAGTACTTC. Encoded protein: CASSLGTSAYYEQYF.